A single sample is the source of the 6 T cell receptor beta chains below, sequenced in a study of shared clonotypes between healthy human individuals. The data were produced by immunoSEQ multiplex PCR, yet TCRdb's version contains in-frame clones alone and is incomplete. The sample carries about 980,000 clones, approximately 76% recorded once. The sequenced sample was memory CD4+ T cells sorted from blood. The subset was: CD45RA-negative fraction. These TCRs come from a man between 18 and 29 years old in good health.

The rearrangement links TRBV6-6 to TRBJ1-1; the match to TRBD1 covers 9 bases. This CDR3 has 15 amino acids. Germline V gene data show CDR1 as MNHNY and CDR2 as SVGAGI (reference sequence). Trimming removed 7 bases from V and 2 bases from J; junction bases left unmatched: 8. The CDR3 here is CASIKQGAVNTEAFF. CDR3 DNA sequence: TGTGCCAGCATTAAACAGGGGGCCGTAAACACTGAAGCTTTCTTT.

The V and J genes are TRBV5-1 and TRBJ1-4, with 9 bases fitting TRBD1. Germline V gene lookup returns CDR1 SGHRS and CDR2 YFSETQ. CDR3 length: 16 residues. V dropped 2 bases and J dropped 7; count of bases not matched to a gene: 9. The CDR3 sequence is CASSLAGTGTGEKLFF. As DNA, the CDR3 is TGCGCCAGCAGCTTAGCCGGGACAGGGACGGGTGAAAAACTGTTTTTT.

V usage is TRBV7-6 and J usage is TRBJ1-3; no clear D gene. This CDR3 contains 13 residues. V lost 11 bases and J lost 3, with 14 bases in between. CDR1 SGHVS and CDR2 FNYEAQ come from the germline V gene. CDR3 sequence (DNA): TGTGCCTCCAGCGGACTACTTGGAAACACCATATATTTT. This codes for CASSGLLGNTIYF.

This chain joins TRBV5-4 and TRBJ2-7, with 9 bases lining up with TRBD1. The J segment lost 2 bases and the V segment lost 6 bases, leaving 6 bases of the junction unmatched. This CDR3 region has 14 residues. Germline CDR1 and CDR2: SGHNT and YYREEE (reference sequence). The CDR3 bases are TGTGCCAGCACCCCGGGACAGGGTCCCTACGAGCAGTACTTC. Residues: CASTPGQGPYEQYF.

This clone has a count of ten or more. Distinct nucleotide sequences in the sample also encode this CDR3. The CDR3 region has the DNA TGTGCCTGGAGTGTACAAGGGAACGAGCAGTACTTC. Protein product: CAWSVQGNEQYF. The chain has TRBV30 and TRBJ2-7; D not certain. Germline values: CDR1 GTSNPN, CDR2 SVGIG (reference sequence). V was cut by 0 bases and J by 5 bases, with 8 bases left in between. The CDR3 is made up of 12 amino acids. The full variable domain, with the rest looked up from reference TRBV30 and TRBJ2-7, is SQTIHQWPATLVQPVGSPLSLECTVEGTSNPNLYWYRQAAGRGLQLLFYSVGIGQISSEVPQNLSASRPQDRQFILSSKKLLLSDSGFYLCAWSVQGNEQYFGPGTRLTVT.

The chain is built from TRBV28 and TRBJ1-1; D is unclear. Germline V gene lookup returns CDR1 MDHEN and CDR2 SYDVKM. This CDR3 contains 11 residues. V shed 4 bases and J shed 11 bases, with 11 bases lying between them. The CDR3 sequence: CASSSSWRAFF. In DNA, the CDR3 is TGTGCCAGCAGTTCATCCTGGAGGGCTTTCTTT.